This T cell receptor (beta chain) was documented in a study of T cell responses to AZD1222 COVID-19 vaccine. Study-level points and caveats: Across the whole spike, CD4 TCRs peaked at regions 160-218 and 743-854.

Profiling relied on immunoSEQ multiplex PCR, and the TCRdb table lists in-frame clones only, not all of them. The top ten clones hold approximately 5.1% of a sample with about 90,000 clones, approximately 89% of them seen once. CDR1 MGHRA and CDR2 YSYEKL come from the germline V gene. Germline trimming cut 2 bases from V and 8 bases from J; bases unmatched to any gene: 14. There are 16 residues in the CDR3. Of note for this clone: Its antigen is as yet unknown.

This TCR was recovered from an adult who received the AZD1222 COVID-19 vaccine. The sequencing here drew on peripheral blood, taken 28 days after the second AZD1222 dose. V is TRBV4-1 and J is TRBJ1-2, with TRBD1 matching 7 bases. In DNA form, the CDR3 reads TGCGCCAGCAGCCAATTTTCGGGCAGGGGGGATTGGGGCTACACCTTC. Protein sequence: CASSQFSGRGDWGYTF.